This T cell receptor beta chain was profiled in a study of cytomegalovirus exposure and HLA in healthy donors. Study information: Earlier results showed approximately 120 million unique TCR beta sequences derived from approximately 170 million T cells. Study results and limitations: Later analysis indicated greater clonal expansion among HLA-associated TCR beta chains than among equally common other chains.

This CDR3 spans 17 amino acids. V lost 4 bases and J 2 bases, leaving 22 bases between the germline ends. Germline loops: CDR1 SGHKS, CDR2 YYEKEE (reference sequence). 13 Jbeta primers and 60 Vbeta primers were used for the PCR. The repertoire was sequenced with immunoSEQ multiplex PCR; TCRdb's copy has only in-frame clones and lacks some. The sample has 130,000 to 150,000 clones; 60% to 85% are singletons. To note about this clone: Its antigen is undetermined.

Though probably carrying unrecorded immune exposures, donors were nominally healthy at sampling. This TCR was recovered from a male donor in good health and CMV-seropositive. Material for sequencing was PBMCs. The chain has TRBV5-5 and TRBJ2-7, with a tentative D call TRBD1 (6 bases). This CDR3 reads CASSPILTGRPTYEQYF. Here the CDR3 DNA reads TGTGCCAGCAGCCCAATATTGACAGGCCGACCAACCTACGAGCAGTACTTC.